A selection of T cell receptor beta chains follows, all from one sample in a study of blood T cell repertoires in COVID-19. Profiling relied on immunoSEQ multiplex PCR, and the TCRdb table lists in-frame clones only, not all of them. The data contain about 110,000 clones, over 65% of them singletons. The sample consisted of peripheral blood. The receptors come from a human donor with acute or convalescent COVID-19. The donor label of this sample is uncertain. CDR3s leave out the opening cysteine and the closing phenylalanine or tryptophan. Where a row states a size, it is once, few, many or the class of an expanded clone; other rows omit it.

v_gene: TRBV18; abundance: .; j_gene: TRBJ2-1; CDR3aa: ASSPRRDSYNEQF
v_gene: TRBV2; abundance: .; j_gene: TRBJ2-6; CDR3aa: ASTHRVSGANVLT
v_gene: TRBV5-8; abundance: few; j_gene: TRBJ1-6; CDR3aa: ASSPPRAPLH
v_gene: TRBV6-1; abundance: .; j_gene: TRBJ2-3; CDR3aa: ASSEVRRTGVPDTQY
v_gene: TRBV7-4; abundance: few; j_gene: TRBJ2-3; CDR3aa: ASSLAPETDTQY
v_gene: TRBV19; abundance: .; j_gene: TRBJ1-1; CDR3aa: ASSLTRGGFTEAF
v_gene: TRBV2; abundance: .; j_gene: TRBJ2-2; CDR3aa: ASSASSGGPTGELF
v_gene: TRBV6-5; abundance: .; j_gene: TRBJ2-1; CDR3aa: ASTGTRKPNEQF
v_gene: TRBV27; abundance: .; j_gene: TRBJ2-1; CDR3aa: ASQPGQRTYNEQF
v_gene: TRBV30; abundance: .; j_gene: TRBJ1-4; CDR3aa: AWRGQGAANEKLF
v_gene: TRBV3-1/TRBV3-2; abundance: once; j_gene: TRBJ2-6; CDR3aa: ASSRSPGAGANVLT
v_gene: TRBV5-1; abundance: .; j_gene: TRBJ2-6; CDR3aa: ASSSRTGGFSGANVLT